A single sample is the source of the 30 T cell receptor beta chains below, sequenced in a study of T-cell reconstitution after alpha-beta-depleted transplantation in children (dated by TCRdb to the mid-2010s). Library creation used PCR. For sequencing, an Illumina HiSeq 2500 was employed. TCR library preparation used molecular barcoding, with unique molecular identifiers applied to normalize quantification of the TCRbeta repertoire. TCRdb trimmed the raw reads at Q25, called clones with MiXCR and kept productive beta chains. Each CDR3 protein gets just one entry, which takes the most common genes and DNA from the rows behind it. The sample table holds about 610,000 distinct CDR3 sequences, of which roughly a tenth were seen once. Around 4% of the sample goes to the ten largest clones. Sequences were derived from PBMCs from the stem cell graft donor, sampled from the stem cell graft. These receptors were obtained from a human donor who donated a stem cell graft to a child with acute myeloid leukemia.

This clonotype came up a few times. This chain uses TRBV11-1 with TRBJ1-5; the match to TRBD1 covers 7 bases. J gave up 0 bases and V 4 bases, and 15 bases lay outside the gene matches. The CDR3 has 19 amino acids. Germline CDR1 and CDR2: SGHAT and FQDESV (reference sequence). The CDR3 DNA is TGTGCCAGCAGCTCAACCCCGGGACAGAACCTATATAGCAATCAGCCCCAGCATTTT. Amino acids: CASSSTPGQNLYSNQPQHF.

V and J are TRBV27 and TRBJ1-4, with D maybe TRBD1 (5 bases). The CDR3 sequence is 13 residues long. Germline loops: CDR1 MNHEY, CDR2 SMNVEV (reference sequence). Trimming shortened V by 4 bases and J by 8 bases, and 11 bases separated the two germline ends. The CDR3, as DNA: TGTGCCAGCAGTTCGGGACTTTTCGAAAAACTGTTTTTT. It codes for CASSSGLFEKLFF.

Ten or more counts support this clonotype. J is TRBJ2-5 and V is TRBV4-3, with 7 positions matching TRBD2. The CDR3 has 16 residues. CDR1 and CDR2 from the germline V gene are LGHNA and YSLEER. Losses at the gene ends were 1 base for V and 3 bases for J; bases not matched to a gene: 8. CDR3 region: CASSQGDLSGEETQYF. Here the CDR3 DNA reads TGCGCCAGCAGCCAAGGAGATCTGAGCGGGGAAGAGACCCAGTACTTC.

The chain carries TRBV12-3 or TRBV12-4 and TRBJ2-1, with D maybe TRBD1 (5 bases). V lost 5 bases and J 12 bases, leaving 14 bases between the germline ends. The CDR3 spans 12 residues. CDR3 bases: TGTGCCAGCAGTCCCCAGGGCGAGGTGCAGTTCTTC. Residues: CASSPQGEVQFF.

The table lists this clonotype with a few counts. This chain links TRBV7-2 with TRBJ2-3; TRBD2 is a possible D gene (5 bases). CDR1 and CDR2 (germline): SGHTA, FQGNSA. The CDR3 runs to 13 residues. V lost 2 bases and J 5 bases, leaving 8 bases between the germline ends. The DNA for the CDR3 is TGTGCCAGCAGCTTAATCGAGGGAGATACGCAGTATTTT. Protein: CASSLIEGDTQYF.

This clonotype was seen repeatedly, ten times or more. V and J are TRBV9 and TRBJ1-4; possible D gene TRBD1, 6 bases. Between the trimmed V and J ends, which lost 1 base and 8 bases, there was a span of 15 bases. This CDR3 comprises 15 residues. The germline V gene has CDR1 SGDLS and CDR2 YYNGEE. CDR3 DNA: TGTGCCAGCAGCGTACTCGGGCAGGGGAAGGAAAAACTGTTTTTT. Translation: CASSVLGQGKEKLFF. Looking up the rest from reference TRBV9 and TRBJ1-4 gives the full variable domain: DSGVTQTPKHLITATGQRVTLRCSPRSGDLSVYWYQQSLDQGLQFLIQYYNGEERAKGNILERFSAQQFPDLHSELNLSSLELGDSALYFCASSVLGQGKEKLFFGSGTQLSVL.

This clonotype has a count of ten or more. V usage is TRBV7-2 and J usage is TRBJ2-3; 7 bases match TRBD2. This CDR3 has 14 amino acids. The junction had 5 bases not matched to a gene; V was cut back by 4 bases and J by 4 bases. CDR1 is SGHTA and CDR2 is FQGNSA in the germline V gene. CDR3 nucleotides: TGTGCCAGCAGCTCGGGCGGGAGTGCAGATACGCAGTATTTT. Amino acids: CASSSGGSADTQYF.

This clonotype was observed a handful of times. The rearrangement uses TRBV5-1 and TRBJ2-6; D not resolved. V was pared by 4 bases and J by 0 bases, with 8 bases between. The CDR3 runs to 15 residues. Looked up from germline, CDR1 is SGHRS and CDR2 is YFSETQ. The CDR3 protein is CASSESSSGANVLTF. The CDR3 nucleotides are TGCGCCAGCAGCGAATCCAGCTCTGGGGCCAACGTCCTGACTTTC.

This clonotype appeared a few times. The chain joins TRBV20-1 to TRBJ1-1; D is perhaps TRBD1 (6 bases). Germline V gene sequence: CDR1 DFQATT, CDR2 SNEGSKA (reference sequence). CDR3 length equals 15 residues. V lost 7 bases and J lost 1, with 19 bases in between. This chain's CDR3 is CSERITGRENTEAFF. Written as DNA, the CDR3 is TGCAGTGAGCGGATAACAGGGAGGGAGAACACTGAAGCTTTCTTT.

The chain employs TRBV12-3 or TRBV12-4 and TRBJ2-5; D gene uncertain. V was trimmed by 6 bases and J by 6 bases, leaving 8 bases between them. This CDR3 region has 11 residues. CDR3 protein: CASRTQQTQYF. The DNA of the CDR3 is TGTGCCAGCAGGACTCAACAGACCCAGTACTTC.

This clonotype was observed at least ten times. The chain joins TRBV2 to TRBJ2-3; 7 nucleotides align to TRBD2. Trimming at V came to 7 bases and at J to 5 bases, leaving 9 bases not matched to a gene. From germline, CDR1 is SNHLY and CDR2 FYNNEI. The CDR3 consists of 14 residues. CDR3 in amino acids: CASIRAGVEDTQYF. Here the CDR3 DNA reads TGTGCCAGCATCCGCGCGGGAGTTGAAGATACGCAGTATTTT.

This clonotype was observed at least ten times. An end of the junction does not agree with germline; a read error may underlie this. The chain employs TRBV7-9 and TRBJ2-1, with no clear D. Germline CDR1 reads SEHNR; CDR2 reads FQNEAQ (reference sequence). There are 13 residues in the CDR3. The CDR3 here is CASSFNTHNEQFF. As DNA, the CDR3 is TGCGCCAGCAGCTTTAACACCCACAATGAGCAGTTCTTC.

This clonotype occurred a few times. The chain recombines TRBV9 with TRBJ2-1; 7 bases align to TRBD2. J lost 2 bases, V lost 3 bases, and 5 bases had no gene match. Germline V gene lookup returns CDR1 SGDLS and CDR2 YYNGEE. This CDR3 spans 15 amino acids. The DNA for the CDR3 is TGTGCCAGCAGCGCCAATAGCGGGCCCTACAATGAGCAGTTCTTC. Protein sequence: CASSANSGPYNEQFF. Combining the CDR3 with reference TRBV9 and TRBJ2-1 gives the whole variable domain DSGVTQTPKHLITATGQRVTLRCSPRSGDLSVYWYQQSLDQGLQFLIQYYNGEERAKGNILERFSAQQFPDLHSELNLSSLELGDSALYFCASSANSGPYNEQFFGPGTRLTVL.

This clonotype was detected ten times or more. The chain has TRBV7-8 and TRBJ2-7, with D tentatively TRBD1 (5 bases). Trimming took 8 bases from V and 3 from J, leaving 11 bases between them. The germline V gene encodes CDR1 SGHVS and CDR2 FQNEAQ. The CDR3 spans 12 residues. The CDR3 DNA reads as TGTGCCAGCTCACTGACAGACTACGAGCAGTACTTC. Translating gives CASSLTDYEQYF.

The rearrangement links TRBV7-2 to TRBJ2-3; the D is unclear. Germline values: CDR1 SGHTA, CDR2 FQGNSA. Trimming removed 4 bases at V and 2 bases at J, with 13 bases between. The CDR3 loop spans 15 amino acids. CDR3 in amino acids: CASSSQTGNTDTQYF. In DNA, the CDR3 is TGTGCCAGCAGCTCCCAGACTGGAAACACAGATACGCAGTATTTT. The full variable domain, with the rest looked up from reference TRBV7-2 and TRBJ2-3, is GAGVSQSPSNKVTEKGKDVELRCDPISGHTALYWYRQSLGQGLEFLIYFQGNSAPDKSGLPSDRFSAERTGGSVSTLTIQRTQQEDSAVYLCASSSQTGNTDTQYFGPGTRLTVL.

This clonotype has only a few counts. This chain uses TRBV15 with TRBJ2-5, with TRBD1 matching 8 bases. The length of the CDR3 is 15 residues. Germline lookup yields CDR1 LNHNV and CDR2 YYDKDF (reference sequence). With V trimmed by 3 bases and J by 1 base, 4 bases remained unmatched. The CDR3 spells CATSRGQGAQETQYF. CDR3 nucleotides: TGTGCCACCAGCAGGGGTCAGGGGGCCCAAGAGACCCAGTACTTC.

This clonotype was counted ten times or more. J is TRBJ2-4 and V is TRBV5-4; 10 bases align to TRBD2. This CDR3 has 19 residues. With 3 bases clipped from V and 2 bases from J, the junction kept 14 bases outside the gene matches. Germline V gives CDR1 SGHNT, CDR2 YYREEE (reference sequence). The CDR3 sequence is CASSSEGFLAGVSKNIQYF. The CDR3, as DNA: TGTGCCAGCAGCTCGGAGGGTTTTCTAGCGGGAGTTTCCAAAAACATTCAGTACTTC.

This clonotype was observed many times. The rearrangement joins TRBV5-1 to TRBJ2-7; TRBD1 matches 8 bases. The length of the CDR3 is 13 residues. CDR1 SGHRS and CDR2 YFSETQ come from the germline V gene. With 4 bases clipped from V and 3 bases from J, the junction kept 3 bases outside the gene matches. The chain's CDR3 is CASSTGQGYEQYF. CDR3 in DNA: TGCGCCAGCAGCACCGGACAGGGCTACGAGCAGTACTTC.

This clonotype was counted at least ten times. The genes are TRBV29-1 and TRBJ2-5, with 8 positions matching TRBD1. The germline CDR1 and CDR2 sequences are SQVTM and ANQGSEA. Trimming removed 7 bases from V and 5 bases from J; junction bases left unmatched: 9. The length of the CDR3 is 13 residues. The CDR3 loop is CSATGQGDETQYF. As DNA, the CDR3 is TGCAGCGCCACCGGACAGGGCGATGAGACCCAGTACTTC.

This clonotype was seen only a few times. CDR3 sequence reads: CASSRQGLAGWNEQFF. The CDR3 DNA reads as TGTGCCAGCAGTCGGCAGGGACTAGCGGGGTGGAATGAGCAGTTCTTC. The V call is TRBV12-3 or TRBV12-4, the J call TRBJ2-1, with TRBD2 matching 13 bases. V lost 5 bases, J lost 7 bases, and 8 bases stayed unmatched. CDR3 length: 16 amino acids.

This clonotype was recorded many times. This sequence joins TRBV20-1 and TRBJ1-3, with TRBD1 as a possible D gene (5 bases). The CDR3 contains 14 residues. Germline CDR1 DFQATT, CDR2 SNEGSKA (reference sequence). Deletions cut 3 bases from V and 4 bases from J, with 13 bases between. CDR3 DNA sequence: TGCAGTGCTAGGTTACCGGGGGTCGGAAACACCATATATTTT. This sequence encodes CSARLPGVGNTIYF.

This clonotype showed up just a few times. This chain connects TRBV7-2 to TRBJ2-7; D is unclear. The CDR3 is made up of 14 amino acids. Trimming cost V 1 base and J 6 bases, with 13 bases left between them. CDR1 SGHTA and CDR2 FQGNSA come from the germline V gene. CDR3 sequence: CASSLVLGRSEQYF. The CDR3, as DNA: TGTGCCAGCAGCTTAGTGTTGGGTCGGTCCGAGCAGTACTTC.

The rearrangement uses TRBV4-2 and TRBJ1-5; the D is unclear. Trimming removed 1 base from V and 2 bases from J, with 12 bases in between. This CDR3 contains 16 residues. Germline CDR1 is LGHNA and CDR2 is YNFKEQ. CDR3 nucleotides: TGTGCCAGCAGCCAAGGACACCTCACGGGCAATCAGCCCCAGCATTTT. Translated, it gives CASSQGHLTGNQPQHF.

Many counts were recorded for this clonotype. The V and J genes are TRBV18 and TRBJ2-2; D is uncertain. Germline-derived CDR1 and CDR2 are KGHSH and LQKENI. The CDR3 extends over 14 amino acids. V shed 5 bases and J shed 0 bases, with 7 bases lying between them. Here the CDR3 reads CASSKTTNTGELFF. The DNA for the CDR3 is TGTGCCAGCTCAAAAACAACGAACACCGGGGAGCTGTTTTTT.

This sequence joins TRBV12-3 or TRBV12-4 and TRBJ2-3; D is perhaps TRBD2 (6 bases). The CDR3 has 14 amino acids. V lost 5 bases and J lost 5, with 14 bases in between. The CDR3: CASSISGGRDTQYF. The CDR3 DNA follows: TGTGCCAGCAGTATTAGCGGAGGGCGAGATACGCAGTATTTT.

This clonotype was seen a few times. The CDR3 loop is CASSWAQGYEQYF. As DNA, the CDR3 is TGTGCCAGCAGCTGGGCGCAGGGCTACGAGCAGTACTTC. The chain is built from TRBV7-3 and TRBJ2-7; a weak D match, TRBD1 (5 bases). The CDR3 length is 13 residues. V was cut by 4 bases and J by 3 bases, with 10 bases left in between. Germline CDR1 and CDR2: SGHTA and FQGTGA. The full variable domain, completed using reference TRBV7-3 and TRBJ2-7, is GAGVSQTPSNKVTEKGKYVELRCDPISGHTALYWYRQSLGQGPEFLIYFQGTGAADDSGLPNDRFFAVRPEGSVSTLKIQRTERGDSAVYLCASSWAQGYEQYFGPGTRLTVT.

This clonotype turned up a few times. The V and J genes are TRBV4-1 and TRBJ2-1; 12 bases align to TRBD2. V gave up 7 bases and J gave up 0 bases; unmatched junction bases: 7. The CDR3 totals 17 residues. Germline V CDR1 and CDR2: MGHRA, YSYEKL. DNA of the CDR3: TGCGCCAGCAATGGACTAGCGGGAATATCCTCCTACAATGAGCAGTTCTTC. The encoded protein is CASNGLAGISSYNEQFF.

The chain recombines TRBV27 with TRBJ1-2; D gene unclear. V dropped 4 bases and J dropped 8 bases, with 14 bases sitting between them. The V gene's germline CDR1 is MNHEY and CDR2 SMNVEV (reference sequence). The CDR3 is made up of 13 amino acids. The CDR3 here is CASSSVAGGGYTF. The CDR3 DNA sequence: TGTGCCAGCAGTTCGGTGGCGGGCGGGGGCTACACCTTC.

This clonotype was seen ten or more times. The gene calls are TRBV9 and TRBJ2-3; 8 nucleotides match TRBD2. The CDR3 extends over 15 amino acids. V shed 0 bases, J shed 3 bases, and the junction held 3 bases outside the gene matches. Germline V gives CDR1 SGDLS, CDR2 YYNGEE. The CDR3: CASSVVPSGTDTQYF. CDR3 nucleotide sequence: TGTGCCAGCAGCGTAGTGCCTAGCGGGACAGATACGCAGTATTTT.

This clonotype was detected many times. The V and J genes are TRBV9 and TRBJ2-3; 9 bases map to TRBD2. The CDR3 loop spans 14 amino acids. The J segment lost 4 bases and the V segment lost 4 bases, leaving 4 bases of the junction unmatched. CDR1 is SGDLS and CDR2 is YYNGEE in the germline V gene. The CDR3 here is CASSRGLAADTQYF. CDR3 nucleotides: TGTGCCAGCAGCAGGGGACTAGCAGCAGATACGCAGTATTTT.